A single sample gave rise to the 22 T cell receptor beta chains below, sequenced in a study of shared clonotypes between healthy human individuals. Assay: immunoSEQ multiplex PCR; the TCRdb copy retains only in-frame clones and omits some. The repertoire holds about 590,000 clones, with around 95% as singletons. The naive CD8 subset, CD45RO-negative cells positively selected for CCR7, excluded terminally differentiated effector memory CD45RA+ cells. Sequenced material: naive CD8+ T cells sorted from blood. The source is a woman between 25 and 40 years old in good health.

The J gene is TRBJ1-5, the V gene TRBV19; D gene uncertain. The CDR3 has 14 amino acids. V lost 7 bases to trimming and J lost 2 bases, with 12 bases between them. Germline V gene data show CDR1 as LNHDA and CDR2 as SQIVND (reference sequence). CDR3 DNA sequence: TGTGCCAGTACCCGCGCCACGCGCAATCAGCCCCAGCATTTT. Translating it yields CASTRATRNQPQHF.

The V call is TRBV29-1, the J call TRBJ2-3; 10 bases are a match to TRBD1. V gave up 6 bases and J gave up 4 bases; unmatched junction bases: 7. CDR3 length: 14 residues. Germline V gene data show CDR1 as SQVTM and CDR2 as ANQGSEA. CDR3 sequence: CSVPTGGGPDTQYF. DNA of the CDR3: TGCAGCGTACCGACAGGGGGCGGCCCAGATACGCAGTATTTT.

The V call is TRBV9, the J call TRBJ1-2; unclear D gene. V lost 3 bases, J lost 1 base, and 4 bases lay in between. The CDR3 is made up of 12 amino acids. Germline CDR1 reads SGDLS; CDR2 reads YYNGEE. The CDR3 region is CASSAYNYGYTF. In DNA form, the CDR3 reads TGTGCCAGCAGCGCATATAACTATGGCTACACCTTC.

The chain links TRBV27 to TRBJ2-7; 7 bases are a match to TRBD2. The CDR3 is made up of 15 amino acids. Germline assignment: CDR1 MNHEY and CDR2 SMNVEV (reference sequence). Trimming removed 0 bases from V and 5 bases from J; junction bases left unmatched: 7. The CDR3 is CASSLSGGSLNEQYF. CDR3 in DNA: TGTGCCAGCAGTTTATCTGGCGGGAGTCTTAACGAGCAGTACTTC.

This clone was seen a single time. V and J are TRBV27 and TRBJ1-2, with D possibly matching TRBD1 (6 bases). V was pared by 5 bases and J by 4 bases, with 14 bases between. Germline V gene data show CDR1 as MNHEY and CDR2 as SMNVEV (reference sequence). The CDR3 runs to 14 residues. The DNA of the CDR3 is TGTGCCAGCAGTCCTTATCAGGGGTCCTATGGCTACACCTTC. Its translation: CASSPYQGSYGYTF.

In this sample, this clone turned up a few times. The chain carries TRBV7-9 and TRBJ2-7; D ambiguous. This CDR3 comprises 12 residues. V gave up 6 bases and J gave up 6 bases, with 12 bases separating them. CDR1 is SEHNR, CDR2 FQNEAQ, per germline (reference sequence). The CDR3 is CASRSTLGEQYF. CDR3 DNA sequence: TGTGCCAGCAGGTCTACACTGGGCGAGCAGTACTTC.

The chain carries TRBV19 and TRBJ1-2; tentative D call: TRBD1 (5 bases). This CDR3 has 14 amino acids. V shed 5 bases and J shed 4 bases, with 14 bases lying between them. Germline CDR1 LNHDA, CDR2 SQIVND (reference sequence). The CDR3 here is CASSPGTTTYGYTF. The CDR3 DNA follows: TGTGCCAGTAGTCCCGGGACGACCACCTATGGCTACACCTTC.

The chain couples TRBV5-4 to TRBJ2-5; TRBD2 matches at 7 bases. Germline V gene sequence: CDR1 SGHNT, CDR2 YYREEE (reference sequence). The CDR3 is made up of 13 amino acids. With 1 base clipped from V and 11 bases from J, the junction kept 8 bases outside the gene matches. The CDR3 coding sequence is TGTGCCAGCAGCTTGACTGGCGGGAGTGGGCAGTACTTC. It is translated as CASSLTGGSGQYF. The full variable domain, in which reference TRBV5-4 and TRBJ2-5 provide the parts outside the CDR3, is ETGVTQSPTHLIKTRGQQVTLRCSSQSGHNTVSWYQQALGQGPQFIFQYYREEENGRGNFPPRFSGLQFPNYSSELNVNALELDDSALYLCASSLTGGSGQYFGPGTRLLVL.

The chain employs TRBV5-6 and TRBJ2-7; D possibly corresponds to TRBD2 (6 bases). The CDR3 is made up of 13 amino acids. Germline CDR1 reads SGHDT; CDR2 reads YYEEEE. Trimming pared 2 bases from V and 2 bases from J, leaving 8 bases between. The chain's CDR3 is CASSLPGAYEQYF. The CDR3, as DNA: TGTGCCAGCAGCTTACCGGGGGCCTACGAGCAGTACTTC.

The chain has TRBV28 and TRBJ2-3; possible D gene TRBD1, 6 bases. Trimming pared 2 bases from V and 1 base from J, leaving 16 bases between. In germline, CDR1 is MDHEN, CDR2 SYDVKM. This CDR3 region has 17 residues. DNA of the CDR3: TGTGCCAGCAGTTTAGCACAACAGGGAGCCCGCACAGATACGCAGTATTTT. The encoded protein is CASSLAQQGARTDTQYF.

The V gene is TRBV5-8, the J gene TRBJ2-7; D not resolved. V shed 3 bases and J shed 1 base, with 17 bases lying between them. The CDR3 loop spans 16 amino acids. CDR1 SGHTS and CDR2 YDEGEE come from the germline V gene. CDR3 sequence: CASSSTAIWPSYEQYF. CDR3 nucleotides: TGTGCCAGCAGCTCAACAGCTATTTGGCCGTCCTACGAGCAGTACTTC. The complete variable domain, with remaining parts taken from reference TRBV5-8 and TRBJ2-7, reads EAGVTQSPTHLIKTRGQQATLRCSPISGHTSVYWYQQALGLGLQFLLWYDEGEERNRGNFPPRFSGRQFPNYSSELNVNALELEDSALYLCASSSTAIWPSYEQYFGPGTRLTVT.

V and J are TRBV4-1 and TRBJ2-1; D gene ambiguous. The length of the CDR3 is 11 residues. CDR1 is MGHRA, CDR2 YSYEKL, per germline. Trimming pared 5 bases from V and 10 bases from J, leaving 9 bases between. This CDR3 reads CASSALYEQFF. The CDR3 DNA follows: TGCGCCAGCAGCGCCCTCTACGAGCAGTTCTTC.

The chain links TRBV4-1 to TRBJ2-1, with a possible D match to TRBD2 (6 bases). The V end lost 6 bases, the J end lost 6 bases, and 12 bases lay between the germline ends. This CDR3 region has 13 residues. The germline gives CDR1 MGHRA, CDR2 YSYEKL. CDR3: CASRRDWGNEQFF. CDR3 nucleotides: TGCGCCAGCAGACGGGACTGGGGCAATGAGCAGTTCTTC.

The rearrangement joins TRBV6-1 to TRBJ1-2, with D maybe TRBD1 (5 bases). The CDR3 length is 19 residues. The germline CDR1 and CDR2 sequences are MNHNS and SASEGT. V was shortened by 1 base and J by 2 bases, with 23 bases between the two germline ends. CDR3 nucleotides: TGTGCCAGCAGTGAAGTTGCCAGGGCAGCTGCCCTCCAAAACTATGGCTACACCTTC. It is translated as CASSEVARAAALQNYGYTF.

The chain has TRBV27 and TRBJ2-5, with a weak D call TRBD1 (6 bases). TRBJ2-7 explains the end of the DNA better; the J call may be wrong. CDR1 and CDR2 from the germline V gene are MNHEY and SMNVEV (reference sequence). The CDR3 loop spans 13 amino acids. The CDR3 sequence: CASSSGTTYEQYF. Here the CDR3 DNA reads TGTGCCAGCAGTTCAGGGACAACATACGAGCAGTACTTC.

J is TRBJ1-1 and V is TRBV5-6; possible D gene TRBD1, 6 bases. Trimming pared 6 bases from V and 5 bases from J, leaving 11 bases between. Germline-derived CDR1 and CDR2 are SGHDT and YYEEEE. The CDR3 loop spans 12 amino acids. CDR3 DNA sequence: TGTGCCAGCACATTGGGGGCGACTGAAGCTTTCTTT. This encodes CASTLGATEAFF. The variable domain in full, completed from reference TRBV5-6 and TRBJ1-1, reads DAGVTQSPTHLIKTRGQQVTLRCSPKSGHDTVSWYQQALGQGPQFIFQYYEEEERQRGNFPDRFSGHQFPNYSSELNVNALLLGDSALYLCASTLGATEAFFGQGTRLTVV.

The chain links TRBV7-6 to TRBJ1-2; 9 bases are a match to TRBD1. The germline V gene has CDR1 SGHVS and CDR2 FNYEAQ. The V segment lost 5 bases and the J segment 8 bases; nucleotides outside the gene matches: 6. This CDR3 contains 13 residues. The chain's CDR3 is CASSPGTGKGYTF. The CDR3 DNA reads TGTGCCAGCAGCCCCGGGACAGGGAAGGGCTACACCTTC.

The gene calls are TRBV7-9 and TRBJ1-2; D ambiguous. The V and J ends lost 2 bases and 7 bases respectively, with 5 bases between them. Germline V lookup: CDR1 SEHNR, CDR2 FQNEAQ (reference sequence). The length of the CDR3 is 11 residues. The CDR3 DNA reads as TGTGCCAGCAGCTTATTATCTGGCTACACCTTC. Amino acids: CASSLLSGYTF. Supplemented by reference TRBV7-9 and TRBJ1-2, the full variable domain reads DTGVSQNPRHKITKRGQNVTFRCDPISEHNRLYWYRQTLGQGPEFLTYFQNEAQLEKSRLLSDRFSAERPKGSFSTLEIQRTEQGDSAMYLCASSLLSGYTFGSGTRLTVV.

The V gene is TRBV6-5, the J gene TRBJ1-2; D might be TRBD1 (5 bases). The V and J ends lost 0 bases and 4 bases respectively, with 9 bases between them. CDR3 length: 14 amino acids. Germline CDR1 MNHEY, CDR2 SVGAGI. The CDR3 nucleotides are TGTGCCAGCAGTTACTCGGGGGGTGGCTATGGCTACACCTTC. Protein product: CASSYSGGGYGYTF.

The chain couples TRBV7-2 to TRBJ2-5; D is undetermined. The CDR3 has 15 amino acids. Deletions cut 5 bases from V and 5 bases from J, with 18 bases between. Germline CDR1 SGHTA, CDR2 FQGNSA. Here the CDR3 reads CASSPVGRGPETQYF. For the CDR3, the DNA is TGTGCCAGCAGCCCAGTGGGTCGCGGACCGGAGACCCAGTACTTC.

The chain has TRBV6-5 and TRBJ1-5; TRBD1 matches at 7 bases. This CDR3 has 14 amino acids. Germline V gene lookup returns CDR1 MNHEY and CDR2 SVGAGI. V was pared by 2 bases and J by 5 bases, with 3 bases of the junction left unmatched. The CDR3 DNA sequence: TGTGCCAGCAGTTACGGACAGGCGGATCAGCCCCAGCATTTT. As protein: CASSYGQADQPQHF.

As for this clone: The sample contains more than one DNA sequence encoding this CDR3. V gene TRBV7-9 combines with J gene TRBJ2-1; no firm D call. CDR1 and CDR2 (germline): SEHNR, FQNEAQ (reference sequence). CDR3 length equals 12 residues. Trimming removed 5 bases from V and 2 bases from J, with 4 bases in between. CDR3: CASSPTYNEQFF. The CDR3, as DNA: TGTGCCAGCAGCCCTACCTACAATGAGCAGTTCTTC.